What follows describes a single T cell receptor beta chain. This record belongs to a study of cytomegalovirus exposure and HLA in healthy donors. 13 Jbeta primers and 60 Vbeta primers were used for the PCR. Method: immunoSEQ multiplex PCR; TCRdb's copy keeps in-frame clones and lacks some. The sample includes just over 150,000 clones, 80% to 90% seen only once; the top ten take 2.3%. The CDR3 has 12 amino acids. V was clipped by 1 base and J by 7 bases, with 6 bases between them. Germline V CDR1 and CDR2: LGHNA, YSLEER. This clonotype was obtained from a woman aged 18-29 years in good health and CMV-seronegative. The rearrangement joins TRBV4-3 to TRBJ2-3; D may be TRBD2 (5 bases). Sequencing was done on a sample of PBMCs. The CDR3 DNA sequence: TGCGCCAGCAGCCAAGGGAGGCATACGCAGTATTTT. Translated, it gives CASSQGRHTQYF.